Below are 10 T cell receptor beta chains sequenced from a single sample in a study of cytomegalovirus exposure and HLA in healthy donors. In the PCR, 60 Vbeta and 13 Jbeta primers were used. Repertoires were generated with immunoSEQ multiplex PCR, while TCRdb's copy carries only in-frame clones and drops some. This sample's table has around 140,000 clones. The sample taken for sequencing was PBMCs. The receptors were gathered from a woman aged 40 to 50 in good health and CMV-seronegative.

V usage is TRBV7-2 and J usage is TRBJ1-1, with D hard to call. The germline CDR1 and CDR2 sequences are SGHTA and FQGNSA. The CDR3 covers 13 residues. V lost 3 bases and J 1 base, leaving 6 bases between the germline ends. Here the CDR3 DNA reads TGTGCCAGCAGCTTTAGAGGGAACACTGAAGCTTTCTTT. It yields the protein CASSFRGNTEAFF.

DNA of the CDR3: TGCGCCAGCAGCGACGGGGGGGCGAGCAATCAGCCCCAGCATTTT. Amino acids: CASSDGGASNQPQHF. The V and J genes are TRBV5-1 and TRBJ1-5, with D perhaps matching TRBD1 (6 bases). CDR1 SGHRS and CDR2 YFSETQ come from the germline V gene. This CDR3 contains 15 residues. Trimming shortened V by 4 bases and J by 1 base, and 12 bases separated the two germline ends. The entire variable domain, with the rest obtained from reference TRBV5-1 and TRBJ1-5, is as follows: KAGVTQTPRYLIKTRGQQVTLSCSPISGHRSVSWYQQTPGQGLQFLFEYFSETQRNKGNFPGRFSGRQFSNSRSEMNVSTLELGDSALYLCASSDGGASNQPQHFGDGTRLSIL.

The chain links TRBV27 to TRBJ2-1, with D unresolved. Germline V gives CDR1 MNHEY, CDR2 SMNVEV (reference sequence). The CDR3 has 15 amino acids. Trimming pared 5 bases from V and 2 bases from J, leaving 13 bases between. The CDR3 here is CASSAETIPYNEQFF. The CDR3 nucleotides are TGTGCCAGCAGTGCCGAGACAATCCCCTACAATGAGCAGTTCTTC.

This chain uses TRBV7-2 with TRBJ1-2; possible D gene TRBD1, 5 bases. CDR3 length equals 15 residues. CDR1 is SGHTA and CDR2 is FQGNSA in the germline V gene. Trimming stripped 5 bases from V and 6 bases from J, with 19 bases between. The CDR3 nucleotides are TGTGCCAGCAGCCCCACCCAGGGCACCTGGAATGGCTACACCTTC. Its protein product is CASSPTQGTWNGYTF. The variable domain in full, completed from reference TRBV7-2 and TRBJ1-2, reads GAGVSQSPSNKVTEKGKDVELRCDPISGHTALYWYRQSLGQGLEFLIYFQGNSAPDKSGLPSDRFSAERTGGSVSTLTIQRTQQEDSAVYLCASSPTQGTWNGYTFGSGTRLTVV.

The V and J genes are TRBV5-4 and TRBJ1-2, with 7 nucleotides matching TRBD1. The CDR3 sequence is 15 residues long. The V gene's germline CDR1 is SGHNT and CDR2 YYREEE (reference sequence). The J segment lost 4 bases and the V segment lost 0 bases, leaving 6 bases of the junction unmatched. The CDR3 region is CASSLASGGTYGYTF. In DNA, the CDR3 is TGTGCCAGCAGCTTGGCGTCAGGGGGAACCTATGGCTACACCTTC.

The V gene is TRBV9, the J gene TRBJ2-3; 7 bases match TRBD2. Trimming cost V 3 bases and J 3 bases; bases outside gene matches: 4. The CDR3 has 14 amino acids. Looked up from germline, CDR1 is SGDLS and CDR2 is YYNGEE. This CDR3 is CASSGVAGTDTQYF. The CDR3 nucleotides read TGTGCCAGCAGCGGCGTAGCGGGTACAGATACGCAGTATTTT. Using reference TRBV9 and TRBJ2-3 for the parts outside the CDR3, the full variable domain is DSGVTQTPKHLITATGQRVTLRCSPRSGDLSVYWYQQSLDQGLQFLIQYYNGEERAKGNILERFSAQQFPDLHSELNLSSLELGDSALYFCASSGVAGTDTQYFGPGTRLTVL.

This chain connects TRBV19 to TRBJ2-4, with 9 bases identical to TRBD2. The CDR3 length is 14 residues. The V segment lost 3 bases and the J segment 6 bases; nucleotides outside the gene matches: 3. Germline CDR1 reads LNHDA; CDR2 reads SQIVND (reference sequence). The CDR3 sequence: CASSISGGPNIQYF. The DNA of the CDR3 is TGTGCCAGTAGTATTAGCGGGGGCCCAAACATTCAGTACTTC.

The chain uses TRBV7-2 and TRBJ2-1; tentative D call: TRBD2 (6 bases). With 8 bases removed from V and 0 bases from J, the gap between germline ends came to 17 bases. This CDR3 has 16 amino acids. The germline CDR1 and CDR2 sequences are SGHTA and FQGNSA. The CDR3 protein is CASRLGGSSSYNEQFF. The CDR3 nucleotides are TGTGCCAGCCGACTAGGAGGGTCAAGCTCCTACAATGAGCAGTTCTTC. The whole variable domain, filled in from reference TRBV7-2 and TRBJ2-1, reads GAGVSQSPSNKVTEKGKDVELRCDPISGHTALYWYRQSLGQGLEFLIYFQGNSAPDKSGLPSDRFSAERTGGSVSTLTIQRTQQEDSAVYLCASRLGGSSSYNEQFFGPGTRLTVL.

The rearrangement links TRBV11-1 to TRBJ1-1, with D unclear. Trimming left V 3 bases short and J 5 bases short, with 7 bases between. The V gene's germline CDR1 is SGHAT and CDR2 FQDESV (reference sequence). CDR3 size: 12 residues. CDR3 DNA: TGTGCCAGCAGCTTCCGAGGGACTGAAGCTTTCTTT. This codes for CASSFRGTEAFF.

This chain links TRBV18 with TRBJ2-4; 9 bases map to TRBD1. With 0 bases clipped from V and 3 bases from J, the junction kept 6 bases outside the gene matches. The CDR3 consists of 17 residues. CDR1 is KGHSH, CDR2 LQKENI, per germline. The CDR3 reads CASSPPNRGRGKNIQYF. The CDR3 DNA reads TGTGCCAGCTCACCACCGAACAGGGGGCGAGGCAAAAACATTCAGTACTTC.